These 26 T cell receptor beta chains share one sample of origin, sequenced in a study of cytomegalovirus exposure and HLA in healthy donors. Primers: 60 Vbeta forward and 13 Jbeta reverse. Profiled with immunoSEQ multiplex PCR; TCRdb holds only in-frame clones, not every one. The sample yields around 180,000 clones, approximately 71% seen once. Input material: PBMCs. The receptor source for this set is a girl between 5 and 17 years old in good health and CMV-seronegative.

This clone was seen more than once but under ten times. The gene calls are TRBV6-5 and TRBJ1-2; 7 positions agree with TRBD1. This CDR3 is built from 14 residues. Germline V gene lookup returns CDR1 MNHEY and CDR2 SVGAGI. With 5 bases clipped from V and 5 bases from J, the junction kept 8 bases outside the gene matches. In nucleotides, the CDR3 is TGTGCCAGCAGTATTGACAGGGTTAGATATGGCTACACCTTC. Encoded protein: CASSIDRVRYGYTF.

This chain uses TRBV5-1 with TRBJ2-5, with TRBD1 matching 7 bases. The CDR3 is 14 amino acids. Germline trimming cut 5 bases from V and 2 bases from J; bases unmatched to any gene: 6. In germline, CDR1 is SGHRS, CDR2 YFSETQ. As DNA, the CDR3 is TGCGCCAGCAGGGCCGGGACAGCACAAGAGACCCAGTACTTC. Translating it yields CASRAGTAQETQYF.

About this clone: One junction end does not reproduce the germline sequence, and a read error may be involved. The chain joins TRBV7-7 to TRBJ2-3; 9 bases match TRBD2. The germline gives CDR1 SSHAT, CDR2 FNYEAQ (reference sequence). This CDR3 is built from 21 residues. The CDR3 sequence: CASSWGPRVAGGPYQQDTQYF. The CDR3 bases are TGTGCTAGCAGCTGGGGACCCAGGGTGGCGGGGGGGCCGTACCAACAAGATACGCAGTATTTT.

This clone was found once. V usage is TRBV7-8 and J usage is TRBJ1-6, with a possible D match to TRBD1 (5 bases). V was pared by 1 base and J by 5 bases, with 12 bases between. There are 16 residues in the CDR3. Germline CDR1 SGHVS, CDR2 FQNEAQ. The CDR3 nucleotides read TGTGCCAGCAGCTTAGAGGCGACAGCAAATAATTCACCCCTCCACTTT. Its translation is CASSLEATANNSPLHF.

This clone was recorded once. The V gene is TRBV30, the J gene TRBJ1-2, with D possibly being TRBD1 (6 bases). V was shortened by 3 bases and J by 4 bases, with 12 bases between the two germline ends. The CDR3 is 13 residues long. Germline V gene data show CDR1 as GTSNPN and CDR2 as SVGIG (reference sequence). CDR3 in amino acids: CAWRPGVAYGYTF. CDR3 DNA sequence: TGTGCCTGGAGACCAGGGGTCGCCTATGGCTACACCTTC.

The V call is TRBV7-6, the J call TRBJ1-1, with D tentatively TRBD1 (5 bases). This CDR3 is 13 amino acids long. Germline loops: CDR1 SGHVS, CDR2 FNYEAQ. V was clipped by 4 bases and J by 5 bases, with 11 bases between them. CDR3 region: CASSSSGGTEAFF. CDR3 nucleotides: TGTGCCAGCAGCTCATCGGGGGGAACTGAAGCTTTCTTT.

CDR3 protein: CASSAGVGTEAFF. DNA for the CDR3: TGCGCCAGCAGTGCAGGGGTCGGCACTGAAGCTTTCTTT. The V and J genes are TRBV10-2 and TRBJ1-1; D might be TRBD1 (6 bases). The germline V gene encodes CDR1 WSHSY and CDR2 SAAADI. Trimming took 4 bases from V and 4 from J, leaving 10 bases between them. This CDR3 is built from 13 residues.

V and J are TRBV11-2 and TRBJ1-2, with TRBD1 matching over 10 bases. There are 16 residues in the CDR3. The trim removed 5 bases at V and 9 bases at J, leaving 15 bases unmatched. In germline, CDR1 is SGHAT, CDR2 FQNNGV. In DNA, the CDR3 is TGTGCCAGCAGCCCAGGGTTTATCCCGACAGGGGGCCGCTACACCTTC. It yields the protein CASSPGFIPTGGRYTF.

The rearrangement links TRBV18 to TRBJ1-4; D gene uncertain. The CDR3 runs to 16 residues. The V end lost 2 bases, the J end lost 0 bases, and 10 bases lay between the germline ends. Germline CDR1 and CDR2: KGHSH and LQKENI. The CDR3 is CASSPYGLATNEKLFF. The CDR3 bases are TGTGCCAGCTCACCATACGGCCTAGCAACTAATGAAAAACTGTTTTTT. Full variable domain (outside the CDR3, taken from reference TRBV18 and TRBJ1-4): NAGVMQNPRHLVRRRGQEARLRCSPMKGHSHVYWYRQLPEEGLKFMVYLQKENIIDESGMPKERFSAEFPKEGPSILRIQQVVRGDSAAYFCASSPYGLATNEKLFFGSGTQLSVL.

This clone came up once. The chain carries TRBV5-8 and TRBJ2-2, with a tentative D call TRBD1 (5 bases). Germline values: CDR1 SGHTS, CDR2 YDEGEE. There are 15 residues in the CDR3. Trimming took off 5 bases at V and 2 bases at J, with 13 bases between the two ends. CDR3 sequence reads: CASRDQTVNTGELFF. The CDR3 bases are TGTGCCAGCAGGGACCAGACAGTTAACACCGGGGAGCTGTTTTTT.

This clone was detected a few times. The chain recombines TRBV30 with TRBJ1-4; no clear D gene. Trimming shortened V by 4 bases and J by 1 base, and 7 bases separated the two germline ends. This CDR3 is 13 amino acids long. Per the germline V gene, CDR1 is GTSNPN and CDR2 is SVGIG (reference sequence). Here the CDR3 DNA reads TGTGCCTGGAATCCGGGAACTAATGAAAAACTGTTTTTT. Residues: CAWNPGTNEKLFF.

J is TRBJ1-4 and V is TRBV19, with 9 bases identical to TRBD1. Trimming took 6 bases from V and 7 from J; bases not matched to a gene: 9. Germline-derived CDR1 and CDR2 are LNHDA and SQIVND (reference sequence). The length of the CDR3 is 15 residues. Written as DNA, the CDR3 is TGTGCCAGTAGGACACCGGGACAGGGTCGTGAAAAACTGTTTTTT. It is translated as CASRTPGQGREKLFF.

The chain combines TRBV7-9 with TRBJ1-1, with 8 bases lining up with TRBD1. The CDR3 consists of 17 residues. V was clipped by 6 bases and J by 5 bases; unmatched bases: 17. Germline V CDR1 and CDR2: SEHNR, FQNEAQ (reference sequence). The CDR3 coding sequence is TGTGCCAGCAGACGAGACTTTAGCGACAGGGGCTATACTGAAGCTTTCTTT. Translated: CASRRDFSDRGYTEAFF.

This clone was seen only a few times. The CDR3 end shows no conserved phenylalanine or tryptophan, and so a read error is likely. The DNA is omitted, as the CDR3 cannot be located on it reliably, and the CDR3 follows TCRdb's listing. This chain joins TRBV27 and TRBJ2-7; the table's D call, TRBD1, has no DNA check behind it. A total of 13 residues make up the CDR3, ends included. The germline CDR1 and CDR2 sequences are MNHEY and SMNVEV (reference sequence). CDR3 in amino acids: CASSPSYDRAPRD.

CDR3 sequence: CASSKDRVQETQYF. The CDR3 nucleotides read TGTGCCAGCAGCAAGGACAGGGTCCAAGAGACCCAGTACTTC. This chain joins TRBV5-6 and TRBJ2-5; 8 positions agree with TRBD1. The CDR3 contains 14 residues. V trimming: 4 bases; J trimming: 1 base; junction bases outside the gene matches: 3. Germline CDR1 SGHDT, CDR2 YYEEEE.

This clone showed up just once. The chain recombines TRBV29-1 with TRBJ2-7; D possibly corresponds to TRBD1 (6 bases). The V end was cut by 6 bases, the J end by 10 bases, with 22 bases between. The CDR3 covers 13 residues. Germline V CDR1 and CDR2: SQVTM, ANQGSEA. The CDR3 nucleotides read TGCAGCGTCCAAAGGGGACAAGGAGTGGGCCAGTACTTC. This translates into CSVQRGQGVGQYF.

V is TRBV5-4 and J is TRBJ1-1, with D hard to call. This CDR3 region has 14 residues. The ends were cut back, 1 base at V and 2 bases at J, with 9 bases in the middle. Germline assignment: CDR1 SGHNT and CDR2 YYREEE (reference sequence). CDR3 sequence (DNA): TGTGCCAGCAGCTTGTTGAGGGAAAACACTGAAGCTTTCTTT. Protein sequence: CASSLLRENTEAFF.

The chain recombines TRBV29-1 with TRBJ1-1, with D perhaps TRBD1 (5 bases). V shed 2 bases and J shed 3 bases, with 7 bases lying between them. Looked up from germline, CDR1 is SQVTM and CDR2 is ANQGSEA. This CDR3 region has 12 residues. This CDR3 is CSVEPGHTEAFF. In DNA, the CDR3 is TGCAGCGTTGAACCAGGGCACACTGAAGCTTTCTTT.

The chain has TRBV10-2 and TRBJ2-6; 9 bases line up with TRBD1. CDR3 length: 18 amino acids. The V segment lost 3 bases and the J segment 4 bases; nucleotides outside the gene matches: 10. CDR1 WSHSY and CDR2 SAAADI come from the germline V gene. The CDR3 loop reads CASSELITGGEGANVLTF. In DNA form, the CDR3 reads TGCGCCAGCAGTGAATTAATCACAGGGGGCGAGGGGGCCAACGTCCTGACTTTC.

The chain combines TRBV2 with TRBJ2-1, with 10 bases aligning to TRBD2. The germline gives CDR1 SNHLY, CDR2 FYNNEI. The V segment lost 2 bases and the J segment 9 bases; nucleotides outside the gene matches: 7. The CDR3 has 15 amino acids. CDR3 sequence (DNA): TGTGCCAGCAGTGAAACAGCGGGGGGGCCGGGTGAGCAGTTCTTC. This translates into CASSETAGGPGEQFF.

The sample holds a few counts of this clone. The chain has TRBV5-1 and TRBJ2-7; 8 nucleotides match TRBD1. V lost 5 bases, J lost 6 bases, and 7 bases stayed unmatched. The CDR3 length is 13 residues. CDR1 SGHRS and CDR2 YFSETQ come from the germline V gene. The CDR3 region is CASRVGQGGEQYF. The CDR3 DNA is TGCGCCAGCAGAGTTGGACAGGGTGGCGAGCAGTACTTC.

About this clone: Other DNA sequences within the sample encode an identical CDR3. The chain carries TRBV19 and TRBJ1-1; TRBD1 is a possible D gene (5 bases). Germline assignment: CDR1 LNHDA and CDR2 SQIVND (reference sequence). The CDR3 is 14 residues long. Trimming shortened V by 3 bases and J by 2 bases, and 10 bases separated the two germline ends. The CDR3 protein is CASSIQGLNTEAFF. For the CDR3, the DNA is TGTGCCAGTAGTATTCAGGGTTTAAACACTGAAGCTTTCTTT.

J is TRBJ2-2 and V is TRBV9; the D is unclear. The germline V gene has CDR1 SGDLS and CDR2 YYNGEE. The CDR3 loop spans 15 amino acids. Trimming took off 0 bases at V and 1 base at J, with 7 bases between the two ends. This chain's CDR3 is CASSVGGQNTGELFF. In nucleotides, the CDR3 is TGTGCCAGCAGCGTAGGAGGTCAGAACACCGGGGAGCTGTTTTTT.

This clone was detected only once. This chain joins TRBV5-6 and TRBJ1-4, with D possibly being TRBD1 (6 bases). V dropped 3 bases and J dropped 8 bases, with 17 bases sitting between them. CDR3 length: 15 amino acids. Germline V gene data show CDR1 as SGHDT and CDR2 as YYEEEE. CDR3 nucleotides: TGTGCCAGCAGCTCCAGTCAGGGGATAAAAGAAAAACTGTTTTTT. This translates into CASSSSQGIKEKLFF.

This clone was found once. The chain combines TRBV29-1 with TRBJ1-5; 7 positions match TRBD1. There are 13 residues in the CDR3. The V gene end was trimmed by 7 bases and the J gene end by 3 bases; junction bases not matched to a gene: 6. Germline V gene data show CDR1 as SQVTM and CDR2 as ANQGSEA. DNA of the CDR3: TGCAGCGCTGGGACAGCCCACAATCAGCCCCAGCATTTT. It specifies CSAGTAHNQPQHF.

The chain has TRBV27 and TRBJ1-3, with TRBD1 matching over 9 bases. CDR3 length: 15 amino acids. Germline V gene lookup returns CDR1 MNHEY and CDR2 SMNVEV (reference sequence). V shed 5 bases, J shed 7 bases, and the junction held 9 bases outside the gene matches. CDR3 DNA: TGTGCCAGCAGTATGACGGGACAGGGTGGCAACACCATATATTTT. This encodes CASSMTGQGGNTIYF.